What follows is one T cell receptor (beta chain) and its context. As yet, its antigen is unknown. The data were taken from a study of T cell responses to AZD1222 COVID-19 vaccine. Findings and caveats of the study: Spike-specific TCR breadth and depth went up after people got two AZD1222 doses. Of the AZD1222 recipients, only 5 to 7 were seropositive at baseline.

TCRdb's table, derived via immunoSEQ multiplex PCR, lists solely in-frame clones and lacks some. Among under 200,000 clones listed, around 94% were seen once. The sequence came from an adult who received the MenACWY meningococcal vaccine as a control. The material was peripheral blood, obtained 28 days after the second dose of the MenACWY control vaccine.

This chain's CDR3 is CASSDGTASSNYGYTF. Here the CDR3 DNA reads TGTGCCAGCAGTGACGGGACAGCCTCTTCTAACTATGGCTACACCTTC. The rearrangement joins TRBV25-1 to TRBJ1-2; TRBD1 matches 7 bases. CDR3 length: 16 residues. Germline V lookup: CDR1 MGHDK, CDR2 SYGVNS. V lost 3 bases, J lost 0 bases, and 7 bases stayed unmatched.